Listed below are T cell receptor beta chains from one sample, sequenced in a study of human T cells and chemical hapten exposure. Using its own MiXCR run on the RACE reads, TCRdb lists one record per CDR3 protein. The sample contains fewer than 100,000 distinct CDR3 sequences, roughly 10% of which appear only once. Material: whole blood, obtained in connection with sensitization to the hapten diphenylcyclopropenone (DPC). The receptors originated from a woman between 25 and 40 years old with alopecia areata. Some clones in this sample may be carry-over from other donors' samples. The CDR3 runs from the conserved cysteine through the conserved F or W. A D gene is named only where the DNA matches it firmly. Expanded clones are given a class, and other clones once, few, many or no size at all.

D gene,clone size,V gene,J gene,CDR3 DNA,CDR3 protein
.,few,TRBV6-5,TRBJ2-3,.,CASSSSTGLAGSTDTQYF
TRBD1,few,TRBV29-1,TRBJ2-2,TGCAGCGTTGAGTTAGGGACAGGGGTTTTCACCGGGGAGCTGTTTTTT,CSVELGTGVFTGELFF
.,few,TRBV2,TRBJ2-3,TGTGCCAGCAGGGCCCAGCCCTATCCAGATACGCAGTATTTT,CASRAQPYPDTQYF
.,.,TRBV12-3/TRBV12-4,TRBJ1-4,TGTGCCAGCAGCCGGACGGAGAGCGGAAAACTGTTTTTT,CASSRTESGKLFF
.,few,TRBV14,TRBJ2-5,TGTGCCAGCAGCGTGCGGACACAAGAGACCCAGTACTTC,CASSVRTQETQYF
TRBD1,.,TRBV28,TRBJ2-4,TGTGCCAGCGGATTGGCTGCGGGACAGGGCAAAAACATTCAGTACTTC,CASGLAAGQGKNIQYF
TRBD2,.,TRBV18,TRBJ2-3,TGTGCCAGCTCACGCCCAGCGGGGGGTGGCACAGATACGCAGTATTTT,CASSRPAGGGTDTQYF
TRBD1,few,TRBV10-3,TRBJ1-1,TGTGCCATCACCCAGGGGGCGATCACTGAAGCTTTCTTT,CAITQGAITEAFF
TRBD1,many,TRBV4-2,TRBJ1-6,TGTGCCAGCAGCCGAGGGGACAGCTATAATTCACCCCTCCACTTT,CASSRGDSYNSPLHF
TRBD2,many,TRBV5-1,TRBJ2-1,TGCGCCAGCAGCTCGACCGGGACTAGCGGGAGCTACAATGAGCAGTTCTTC,CASSSTGTSGSYNEQFF
.,many,TRBV12-3/TRBV12-4,TRBJ2-1,TGTGCCAGCAGTAAAGGGGTGGTCAATGAGCAGTTCTTC,CASSKGVVNEQFF
.,.,TRBV18,TRBJ2-1,TGTGCCAGCTCACCGGACATGGGGGATTATGAGCAGTTCTTC,CASSPDMGDYEQFF
TRBD1,few,TRBV19,TRBJ2-2,TGTGCCAGCGCCGGGACAGGAACGAACACCGGGGAGCTGTTTTTT,CASAGTGTNTGELFF
TRBD1,.,TRBV20-1,TRBJ1-6,TGCAGTGCTCGTGTGGACAGGGGACGTTCACCCCTCCACTTT,CSARVDRGRSPLHF
.,few,TRBV7-2,TRBJ2-5,TGTGCCAGCAGCTTTGCGGAACAAGAGACCCAGTACTTC,CASSFAEQETQYF
TRBD1,many,TRBV3-1,TRBJ1-2,TGTGCCAGCCGGTTGACAGGGCCTAACTATGGCTACACCTTC,CASRLTGPNYGYTF
.,many,TRBV7-9,TRBJ2-1,TGTGCCAGCAGCTATTATGCGGGACGTGCAGATGAGCAGTTCTTC,CASSYYAGRADEQFF
.,many,TRBV3-1,TRBJ1-2,TGTGCCAGCAGCCAAACGGACCATACACGTGGCTACACCTTC,CASSQTDHTRGYTF
TRBD2,.,TRBV7-7,TRBJ2-5,TGTGCCAGCAGCTTAGGGGGACTAGCGGGACAAGAGACCCAGTACTTC,CASSLGGLAGQETQYF
.,.,TRBV10-3,TRBJ1-2,TGTGCCATCAGTGAGTACGGCTACACCTTC,CAISEYGYTF
.,few,TRBV18,TRBJ1-2,TGTGCCAGCTCACCACGGGGCGGAGACTATGGCTACACCTTC,CASSPRGGDYGYTF
TRBD2,.,TRBV6-2/TRBV6-3,TRBJ2-7,TGTGCCAGCAGTTACTTGGCGGGGGAGGCATACGAGCAGTACTTC,CASSYLAGEAYEQYF
.,many,TRBV7-9,TRBJ1-1,TGTGCCAGCAGCCGAAATGAGGGGGATGCTTTCTTT,CASSRNEGDAFF
.,many,TRBV28,TRBJ1-4,TGTGCCAGCAGTCCTCCGGGCCAAAATGAAAAACTGTTTTTT,CASSPPGQNEKLFF
.,.,TRBV29-1,TRBJ2-5,TGCAGCGTTGCAATAAAAGAGACCCAGTACTTC,CSVAIKETQYF
.,few,TRBV3-1,TRBJ2-3,TGTGCCAGCAGCCAAGAAAATCGGGGGGCCGCGACAGATACGCAGTATTTT,CASSQENRGAATDTQYF
TRBD1,few,TRBV29-1,TRBJ2-7,TGCAGCGTTGTGGACAGGGGGCGTTACGAGCAGTACTTC,CSVVDRGRYEQYF
.,.,TRBV28,TRBJ2-4,TGTGCCACCTTAAGTCAAGCAAAAAACATTCAGTACTTC,CATLSQAKNIQYF
.,many,TRBV29-1,TRBJ1-1,TGCAGCGCAACCACAGGGATGAACACTGAAGCTTTCTTT,CSATTGMNTEAFF
.,many,TRBV5-1,TRBJ2-1,TGCGCCAGCAGCTTGCCGAGCGGTGTGGCCTACAATGAGCAGTTCTTC,CASSLPSGVAYNEQFF
.,.,TRBV5-5,TRBJ2-5,TGTGCCAGCAGCTTGAGTCCAGAGACCCAGTACTTC,CASSLSPETQYF
TRBD2,many,TRBV2,TRBJ2-1,TGTGCCAGCAGTGAAAGCCTAGCGGGGGTCGAGCAGTTCTTC,CASSESLAGVEQFF
TRBD2,.,TRBV28,TRBJ2-7,TGTGCCAGCCGAGGACTAGGAGTTTACGAGCAGTACTTC,CASRGLGVYEQYF
.,many,TRBV20-1,TRBJ1-2,TGCAGTGCTAGAGATAATCAGGGTCTTCGTGGCTACACCTTC,CSARDNQGLRGYTF
.,many,TRBV6-1,TRBJ2-3,TGTGCCAGCAGTGAAATGCTTGACACAGATACGCAGTATTTT,CASSEMLDTDTQYF
.,many,TRBV28,TRBJ1-2,TGTGCCAGCAGTTTCGGCAGAAACTATGGCTACACCTTC,CASSFGRNYGYTF
TRBD1,many,TRBV3-1,TRBJ1-2,TGTGCCAGCAGCCAAGGCGTTGGACAGGGAGCGAAAGAGTCCCGCATTGGCTACACCTTC,CASSQGVGQGAKESRIGYTF
.,many,TRBV6-5,TRBJ2-1,TGTGCCAGCACCCTCAAGGGGTACAATGAGCAGTTCTTC,CASTLKGYNEQFF
.,many,TRBV6-2/TRBV6-3,TRBJ1-5,TGTGCCAGCAGTTACTACCCCGGACCGAAACAGCCCCAGCATTTT,CASSYYPGPKQPQHF
TRBD2,many,TRBV9,TRBJ2-1,TGTGCCAGCAGCGCTCTAGCGGGGGCGTACAATGAGCAGTTCTTC,CASSALAGAYNEQFF
.,many,TRBV20-1,TRBJ2-2,TGCAGTGCTAGAGAGGCTAGCGCTGACACCGGGGAGCTGTTTTTT,CSAREASADTGELFF
.,few,TRBV5-1,TRBJ2-1,TGCGCCAGCAGCCCAGACACGAGCTCCTACAATGAGCAGTTCTTC,CASSPDTSSYNEQFF
TRBD1,many,TRBV6-6,TRBJ1-1,TGTGCCAGCAGTCCCCACCGACAGGGGGCAGTGAACACTGAAGCTTTCTTT,CASSPHRQGAVNTEAFF
.,many,TRBV28,TRBJ2-3,TGTGCCAGCAGTTTATCGTGGGGCCAGGTAGATACGCAGTATTTT,CASSLSWGQVDTQYF
.,many,TRBV29-1,TRBJ2-7,TGCAGCGTTGGGGCCGGGGCCTACGAGCAGTACTTC,CSVGAGAYEQYF
.,many,TRBV7-2,TRBJ2-7,TGTGCCAGCAGCTTATACGAAGGCCCCTACGAGCAGTACTTC,CASSLYEGPYEQYF
TRBD1,many,TRBV15,TRBJ1-4,TGTGCCACCAGCCCGGCAGGGGGCCAGGCAACTAATGAAAAACTGTTTTTT,CATSPAGGQATNEKLFF
TRBD2,.,TRBV4-2,TRBJ2-7,TGTGCCAGCAGCCAAGATAAAGCGGGAGGGCTGCCCGCCTACGAGCAGTACTTC,CASSQDKAGGLPAYEQYF
.,few,TRBV4-3,TRBJ2-7,TGCGCCAGCAGCCAAGATACCGCTTACGAGCAGTACTTC,CASSQDTAYEQYF